This is a list of T cell receptor beta chains from one sample in a study of shared clonotypes between healthy human individuals. Measured with immunoSEQ multiplex PCR; TCRdb has only the in-frame clones, and not every one. The sample has roughly 650,000 clones; 90% to 97% are singletons. The sample comprised naive CD8+ T cells sorted from blood. These TCRs come from a woman under 40 in good health. CDR3s include the opening cysteine and the closing phenylalanine or tryptophan. The D gene is left open where the match is weak. Clone size is not always given. Where it is, it says once, few, many or a class for expanded clones.

>15|NA|TRBV7-9|NA|TRBJ2-1
TGTGCCAGCAGCCCCCCCAGAGTCATGGACAATGAGCAGTTCTTC
CASSPPRVMDNEQFF
>15|NA|TRBV6-5|NA|TRBJ2-5
TGTGCCAGCAGCCGTGGGCCAGCGAGCCAAGAGACCCAGTACTTC
CASSRGPASQETQYF
>17|TRBD2|TRBV13|NA|TRBJ2-1
TGTGCCAGCACCGCATGGATTAGCGGGAGGGCCTACAATGAGCAGTTCTTC
CASTAWISGRAYNEQFF
>15|NA|TRBV11-2|NA|TRBJ2-7
TGTGCCAGCAGCTTAGGAAATCGGGCCCTCTACGAGCAGTACTTC
CASSLGNRALYEQYF
>12|NA|TRBV19|NA|TRBJ2-2
TGTGCCAGTAGTATAGGCACCGGGGAGCTGTTTTTT
CASSIGTGELFF
>16|TRBD1|TRBV27|NA|TRBJ2-1
TGTGCCAGCAGAACCGTCGGGACAGGGAATTTCGATGAGCAGTTCTTC
CASRTVGTGNFDEQFF
>13|TRBD2|TRBV28|once|TRBJ2-7
TGTGCCAGCAGTCTAGCGGGCTCCTACGAGCAGTACTTC
CASSLAGSYEQYF
>14|NA|TRBV10-1|NA|TRBJ2-3
TGCGCCAGCAGCAGCGGGCGCATCACAGATACGCAGTATTTT
CASSSGRITDTQYF
>14|NA|TRBV19|NA|TRBJ2-1
TGTGCCAGTAGTATAGATCGGAATAACCATGAGCAGTTCTTC
CASSIDRNNHEQFF
>14|NA|TRBV19|NA|TRBJ1-1
TGTGCCAGTAGCCTGACAGTATCGAACACTGAAGCTTTCTTT
CASSLTVSNTEAFF
>14|NA|TRBV7-9|NA|TRBJ2-3
TGTGCCAGCAGCTTGGCGGGGTACACAGATACGCAGTATTTT
CASSLAGYTDTQYF
>15|NA|TRBV11-2|once|TRBJ2-3
TGTGCCAGCAGCTTAGCAGCGGGCCGCACAGATACGCAGTATTTT
CASSLAAGRTDTQYF
>16|TRBD1|TRBV19|NA|TRBJ1-2
TGTGCCAGTCGTTCCCCACCGGGACAGGGGCACTATGGCTACACCTTC
CASRSPPGQGHYGYTF
>15|TRBD1|TRBV4-3|NA|TRBJ2-7
TGCGCCAGCAGCCAGGGACAGCTCTCCACCTACGAGCAGTACTTC
CASSQGQLSTYEQYF
>11|NA|TRBV30|NA|TRBJ2-1
TGTGCCTGGAGTGGGGGGAATGAGCAGTTCTTC
CAWSGGNEQFF